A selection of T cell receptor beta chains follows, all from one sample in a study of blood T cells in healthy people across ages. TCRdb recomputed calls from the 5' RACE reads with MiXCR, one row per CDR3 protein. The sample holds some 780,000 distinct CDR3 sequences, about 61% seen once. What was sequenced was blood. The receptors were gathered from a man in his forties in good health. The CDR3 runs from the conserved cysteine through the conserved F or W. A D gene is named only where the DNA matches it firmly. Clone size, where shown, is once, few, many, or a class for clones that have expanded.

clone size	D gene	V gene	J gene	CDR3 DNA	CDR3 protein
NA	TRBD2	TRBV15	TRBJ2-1	TGTGCCACCAGCAGCGGACTAGTCTACAATGAGCAGTTCTTC	CATSSGLVYNEQFF
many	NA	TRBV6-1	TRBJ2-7	TGTGCCAGCAGTGAACTGGTCGGGCCGGCCTACGAGCAGTACTTC	CASSELVGPAYEQYF
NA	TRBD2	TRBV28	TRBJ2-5	TGTGCCAGCACGATAGGACTAGCGGGGGGAGGAGAGACCCAGTACTTC	CASTIGLAGGGETQYF
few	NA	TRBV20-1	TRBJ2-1	TGCAGTGCTAGAGATCCTAGGGCAGGCCCTCAGGATGAGCAGTTCTTC	CSARDPRAGPQDEQFF
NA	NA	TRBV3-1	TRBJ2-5	TGTGCCAGCAGCCAACAGTACTTC	CASSQQYF
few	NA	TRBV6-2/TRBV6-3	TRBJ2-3	TGTGCCAGCTTCAACAGGGCGGCAACTCATACGCAGTATTTT	CASFNRAATHTQYF
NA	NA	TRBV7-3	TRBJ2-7	TGTGCCAGCAGCTTAGTCGGCGGGACCCACTACGAGCAGTACTTC	CASSLVGGTHYEQYF
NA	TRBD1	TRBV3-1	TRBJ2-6	TGTGCCAGCAGCCCCTACCAGGGACAGAGCTCCTTTGGGGCCAACGTCCTGACTTTC	CASSPYQGQSSFGANVLTF
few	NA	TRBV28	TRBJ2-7	TGTGCCAGCACGGCCTCCGTGGGGTCCTACTACGAGCAGTACTTC	CASTASVGSYYEQYF
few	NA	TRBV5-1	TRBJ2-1	TGCGCCAGCAGCTTTGTTGGGGAAGGGGACCCAAATGAGCAGTTCTTC	CASSFVGEGDPNEQFF
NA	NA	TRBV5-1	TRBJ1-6	TGCGCCAGCAGCTTGGGTGTACAGCTACTAGGTTCACCCCTCCACTTT	CASSLGVQLLGSPLHF
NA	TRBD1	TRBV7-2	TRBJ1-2	TGTGCCAGCAGCCCGCGGGGGGGACAGGGCTTAACAGATGGCTACACCTTC	CASSPRGGQGLTDGYTF
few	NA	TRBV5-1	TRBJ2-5	TGCGCCAGCAGCCCCGAAGCTCGGAACATAGAGACCCAGTACTTC	CASSPEARNIETQYF
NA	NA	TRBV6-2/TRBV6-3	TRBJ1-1	TGTGCCAGCAGCCACGGTAGGGGACCTGAAGCTTTCTTT	CASSHGRGPEAFF
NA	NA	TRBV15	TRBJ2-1	TGTGCCACCAGCAGAGAGAGGGGCAGGGGCAATGAGCAGTTCTTC	CATSRERGRGNEQFF
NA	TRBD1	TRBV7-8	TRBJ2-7	TGTGCCAGCAGAGGGACAGTCATGTTGCACGAGCAGTACTTC	CASRGTVMLHEQYF
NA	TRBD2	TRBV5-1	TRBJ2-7	TGCGCCAGCAGCCGGACGGGGGGGACGAGCTCCTACGAGCAGTACTTC	CASSRTGGTSSYEQYF
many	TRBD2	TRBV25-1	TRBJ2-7	TGTGCCAGCAGTGAAGCCGGGACACCCGTTCAACAAAGCGGGAGAGGAGGGTCTTACGAGCAGTACTTC	CASSEAGTPVQQSGRGGSYEQYF
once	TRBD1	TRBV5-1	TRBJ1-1	TGCGCCAGCAGCGCGACCGACAGGGGGCTAGCTCCGAACACTGAAGCTTTCTTT	CASSATDRGLAPNTEAFF
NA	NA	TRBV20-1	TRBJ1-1	TGCAGTGCTGGGCGGGGGGTTTACACTGAAGCTTTCTTT	CSAGRGVYTEAFF
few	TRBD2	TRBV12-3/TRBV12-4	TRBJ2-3	TGTGCCAGCAGTTTAACCTACAGCGGGGCCAGTAGCACAGATACGCAGTATTTT	CASSLTYSGASSTDTQYF
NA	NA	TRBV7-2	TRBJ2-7	TGTGCCCAGGAGAGTATTGAGTCCTACGAGCAGTACTTC	CAQESIESYEQYF
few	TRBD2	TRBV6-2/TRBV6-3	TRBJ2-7	TGTGCCAGCAGTTACTCAAGACTAGCGACCGACTCCTACGAGCAGTACTTC	CASSYSRLATDSYEQYF
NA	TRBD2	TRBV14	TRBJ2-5	TGTGCCAGCAGCCAACTCCCTAGCGGGGGTAGTGAGCAGTACTTC	CASSQLPSGGSEQYF
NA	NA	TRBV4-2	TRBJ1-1	TGTGCCAGCAGCCAAGCACAACTGAACACTGAAGCTTTCTTT	CASSQAQLNTEAFF
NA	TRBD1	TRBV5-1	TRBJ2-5	TGCGCCGGCAGCCCAGGGACAGGGGGACGAGAGACCCAGTACTTC	CAGSPGTGGRETQYF
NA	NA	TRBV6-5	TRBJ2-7	TGTGCCAGCAGTTCCCCTCGGCGGGGTTCATACGAGCAGTACTTC	CASSSPRRGSYEQYF
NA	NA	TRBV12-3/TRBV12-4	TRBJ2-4	TGTGCCAGCAGCGCCAGGGTTGTCAAAAACATTCAGTACTTC	CASSARVVKNIQYF
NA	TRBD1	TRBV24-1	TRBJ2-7	TGTGCCACCAGTGACCCCGGGACAGGTCACCACGAGCAGTACTTC	CATSDPGTGHHEQYF
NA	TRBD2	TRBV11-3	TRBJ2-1	TGTGCCAGCAGCTTAACTACTAGCGGGGGGAATGAGCAGTTCTTC	CASSLTTSGGNEQFF
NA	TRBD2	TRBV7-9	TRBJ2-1	TGTGCCAGCAGCCGTGGACTAGCGGGAGGCTTGGATGAGCAGTTCTTC	CASSRGLAGGLDEQFF
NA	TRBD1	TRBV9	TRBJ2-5	TGTGCCAGCAGCGTAGGGGTTGGGACAGGGGGTCAAGAGACCCAGTACTTC	CASSVGVGTGGQETQYF
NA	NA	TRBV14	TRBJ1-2	TGTGCCAGCAGCCGTCTAGACTTCGAAGGCTACACCTTC	CASSRLDFEGYTF
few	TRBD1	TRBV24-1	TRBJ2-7	TGTGCCACCAGTGACCCATATACAGGGGGATTCGAGCAGTACTTC	CATSDPYTGGFEQYF
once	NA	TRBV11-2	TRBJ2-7	TGTGCCAGCAGCCGAATAGCCCCCTCCTACGAGCAGTACTTC	CASSRIAPSYEQYF
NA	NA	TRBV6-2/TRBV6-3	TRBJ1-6	TGTGCCAGCAGTTACTCTCACCGGAGAGGCCTCCATTCACCCCTCCACTTT	CASSYSHRRGLHSPLHF
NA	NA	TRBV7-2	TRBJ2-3	TGTGCCAGTTCATGGGGGATCGCACAGGAAGTAACAGATACGCAGTATTTT	CASSWGIAQEVTDTQYF
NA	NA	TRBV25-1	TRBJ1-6	TGTGCCAGCAGTGAAACGAGTGACTCACCCCTCCACTTT	CASSETSDSPLHF
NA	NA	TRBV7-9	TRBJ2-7	TGTGCCAGCAGCCCGGACAGTCTGATCAACGAGCAGTACTTC	CASSPDSLINEQYF
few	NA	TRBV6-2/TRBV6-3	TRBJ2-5	TGTGCCAGCAGTTACATGTGGCTAGCACCCGGGGAGCAGTACTTC	CASSYMWLAPGEQYF
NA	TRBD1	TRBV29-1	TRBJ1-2	TGCAGCGTCCCACAGGGGGCGTATGGCTACACCTTC	CSVPQGAYGYTF
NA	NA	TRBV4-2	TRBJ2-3	TGTGCCAGCAGCCCTTCTAGCGCCTCTAGCACAGATACGCAGTATTTT	CASSPSSASSTDTQYF
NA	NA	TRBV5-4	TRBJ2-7	TGTGCCAGCAGCTTGTTCCCTAATGAGCAGTACTTC	CASSLFPNEQYF
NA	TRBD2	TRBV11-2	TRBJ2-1	TGTGCCAGCAGCAGCGGGAGTTTTAGGGATGAGCAGTTCTTC	CASSSGSFRDEQFF
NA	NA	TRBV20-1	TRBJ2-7	TGCAGTGCTAGTTCGGACGACCCCTACGAGCAGTACTTC	CSASSDDPYEQYF
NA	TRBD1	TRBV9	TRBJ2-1	TGTGCCAGCAGCGATGGACAGGGGCATGAGCAGTTCTTC	CASSDGQGHEQFF
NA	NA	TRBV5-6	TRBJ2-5	TGTGCCAGCAGCTTGAGGCAGACCCAGTACTTC	CASSLRQTQYF
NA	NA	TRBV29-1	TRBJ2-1	TGCAGCGTGGAGGGACAGCGGAACTCCTACAATGAGCAGTTCTTC	CSVEGQRNSYNEQFF
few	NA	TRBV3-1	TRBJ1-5	TGTGCCAGCAGCCAATCAGATTTGGATCAGCCCCAGCATTTT	CASSQSDLDQPQHF
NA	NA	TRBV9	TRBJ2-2	TGTGCCAGCAGCGTAGGACAGAACACCGGGGAGCTGTTTTTT	CASSVGQNTGELFF
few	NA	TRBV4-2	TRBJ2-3	TGTGCCAGCCGCTCGGGGGATACGCAGTATTTT	CASRSGDTQYF
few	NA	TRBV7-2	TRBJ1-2	TGTGCCAGCAGCCCCCGACAGGATCGAGGTTCGGGCTACACCTTC	CASSPRQDRGSGYTF
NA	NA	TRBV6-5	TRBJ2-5	TGTGCCAGCAGTTATACGGGGAAAGAGACCCAGTACTTC	CASSYTGKETQYF
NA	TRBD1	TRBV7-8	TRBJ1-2	TGTGCCAGCAGCTTAGTTGCAGGGGGCAGCTATGGCTACACCTTC	CASSLVAGGSYGYTF
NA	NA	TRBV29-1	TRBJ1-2	TGCAGCGTTGGCCGGCAAGGCTACACCTTC	CSVGRQGYTF
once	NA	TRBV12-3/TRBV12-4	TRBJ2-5	TGTGCCAGCAGCCTCGTCCGAGGGGTTCTTGAGACCCAGTACTTC	CASSLVRGVLETQYF